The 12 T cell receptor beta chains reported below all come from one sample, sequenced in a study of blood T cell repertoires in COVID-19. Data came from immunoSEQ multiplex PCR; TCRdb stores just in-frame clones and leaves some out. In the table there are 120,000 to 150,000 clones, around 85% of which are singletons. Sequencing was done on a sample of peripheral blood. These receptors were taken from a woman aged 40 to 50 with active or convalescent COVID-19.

The CDR3 sequence: CASSVRLAGEWNEQFF. CDR3 bases: TGTGCCAGCAGCGTGCGACTAGCGGGAGAATGGAATGAGCAGTTCTTC. The chain uses TRBV9 and TRBJ2-1; 12 nucleotides align to TRBD2. The junction had 7 bases not matched to a gene; V was cut back by 2 bases and J by 7 bases. This CDR3 spans 16 amino acids. Germline loops: CDR1 SGDLS, CDR2 YYNGEE.

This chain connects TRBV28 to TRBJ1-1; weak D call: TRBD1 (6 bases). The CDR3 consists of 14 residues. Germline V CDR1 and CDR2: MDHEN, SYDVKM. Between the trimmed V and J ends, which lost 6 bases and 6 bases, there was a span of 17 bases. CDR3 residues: CASSQNPNRAEAFF. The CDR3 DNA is TGTGCCAGCAGCCAAAATCCCAACAGGGCTGAAGCTTTCTTT.

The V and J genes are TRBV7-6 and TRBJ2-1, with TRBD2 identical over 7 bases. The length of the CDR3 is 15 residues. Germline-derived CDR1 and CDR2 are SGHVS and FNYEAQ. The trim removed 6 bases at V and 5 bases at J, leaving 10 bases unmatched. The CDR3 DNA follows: TGTGCCAGCAGTCCCGGGGGGACTAAGCACAATGAGCAGTTCTTC. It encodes CASSPGGTKHNEQFF.

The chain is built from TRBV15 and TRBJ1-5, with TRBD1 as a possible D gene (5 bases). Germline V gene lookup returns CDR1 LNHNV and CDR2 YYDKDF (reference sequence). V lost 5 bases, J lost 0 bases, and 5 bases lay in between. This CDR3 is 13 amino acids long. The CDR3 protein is CATSGASNQPQHF. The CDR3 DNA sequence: TGTGCCACCAGCGGGGCTAGCAATCAGCCCCAGCATTTT.

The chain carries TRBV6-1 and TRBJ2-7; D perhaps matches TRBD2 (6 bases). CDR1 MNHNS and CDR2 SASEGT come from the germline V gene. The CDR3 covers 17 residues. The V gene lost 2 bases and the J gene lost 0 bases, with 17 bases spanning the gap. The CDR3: CASSERETQRSSYEQYF. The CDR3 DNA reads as TGTGCCAGCAGTGAACGGGAGACACAGCGGAGCTCCTACGAGCAGTACTTC.

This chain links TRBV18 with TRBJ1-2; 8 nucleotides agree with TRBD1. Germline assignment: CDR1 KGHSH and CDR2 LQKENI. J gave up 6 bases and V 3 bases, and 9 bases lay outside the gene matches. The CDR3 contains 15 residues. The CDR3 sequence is CASSPGRGPSDGYTF. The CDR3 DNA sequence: TGTGCCAGCTCACCGGGCAGGGGGCCGTCAGATGGCTACACCTTC.

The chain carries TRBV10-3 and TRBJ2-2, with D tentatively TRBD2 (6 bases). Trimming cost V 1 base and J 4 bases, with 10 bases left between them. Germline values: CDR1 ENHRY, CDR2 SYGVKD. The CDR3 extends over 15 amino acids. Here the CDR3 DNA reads TGTGCCATCAGTGAGTTTAGCGGTTCCACCGGGGAGCTGTTTTTT. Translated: CAISEFSGSTGELFF.

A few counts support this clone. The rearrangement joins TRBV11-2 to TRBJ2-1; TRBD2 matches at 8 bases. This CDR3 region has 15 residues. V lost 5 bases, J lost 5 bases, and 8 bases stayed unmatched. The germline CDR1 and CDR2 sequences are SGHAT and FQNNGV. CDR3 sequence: CASSAFLTSDNEQFF. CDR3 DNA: TGTGCCAGCAGCGCGTTCTTGACTAGCGACAATGAGCAGTTCTTC. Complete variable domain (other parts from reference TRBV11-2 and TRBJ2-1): EAGVAQSPRYKIIEKRQSVAFWCNPISGHATLYWYQQILGQGPKLLIQFQNNGVVDDSQLPKDRFSAERLKGVDSTLKIQPAKLEDSAVYLCASSAFLTSDNEQFFGPGTRLTVL.

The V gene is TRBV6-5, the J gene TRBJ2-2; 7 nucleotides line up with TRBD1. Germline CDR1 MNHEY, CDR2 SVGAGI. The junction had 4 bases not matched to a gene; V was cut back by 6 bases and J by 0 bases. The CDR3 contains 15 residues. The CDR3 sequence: CASRRGTANTGELFF. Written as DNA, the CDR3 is TGTGCCAGCAGACGAGGGACAGCGAACACCGGGGAGCTGTTTTTT.

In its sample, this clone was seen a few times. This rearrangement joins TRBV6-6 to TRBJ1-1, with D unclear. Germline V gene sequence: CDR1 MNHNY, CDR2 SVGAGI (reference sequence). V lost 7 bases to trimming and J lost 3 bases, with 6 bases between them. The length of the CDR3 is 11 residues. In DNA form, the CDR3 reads TGTGCCAGCATGAGGGACACTGAAGCTTTCTTT. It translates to CASMRDTEAFF.

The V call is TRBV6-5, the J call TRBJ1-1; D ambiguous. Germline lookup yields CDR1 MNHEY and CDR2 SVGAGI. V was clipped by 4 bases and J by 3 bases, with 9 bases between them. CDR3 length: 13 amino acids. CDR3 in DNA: TGTGCCAGCAGTTCCACCCGGGACACTGAAGCTTTCTTT. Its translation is CASSSTRDTEAFF.

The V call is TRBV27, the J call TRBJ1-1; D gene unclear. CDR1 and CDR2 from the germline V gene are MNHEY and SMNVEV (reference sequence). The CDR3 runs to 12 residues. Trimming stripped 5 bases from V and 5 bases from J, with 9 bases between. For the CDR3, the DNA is TGTGCCAGCAGTCCGACTAGGACTGAAGCTTTCTTT. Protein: CASSPTRTEAFF.